These 22 T cell receptor beta chains came from one sample sequenced in a study of cytomegalovirus exposure and HLA in healthy donors. PCR was performed using 60 Vbeta and 13 Jbeta primers. Data came from immunoSEQ multiplex PCR; TCRdb stores just in-frame clones and leaves some out. In all, the sample yields about 200,000 clones. The sequencing input was PBMCs. The receptors derive from a girl under 10 years old in good health and CMV-seropositive.

This chain joins TRBV5-4 and TRBJ2-3; D is possibly TRBD2 (5 bases). CDR3 length equals 13 residues. The V gene's germline CDR1 is SGHNT and CDR2 YYREEE (reference sequence). Trimming stripped 6 bases from V and 6 bases from J, with 14 bases between. DNA of the CDR3: TGTGCCAGCACTTTATCACTAGGGGATACGCAGTATTTT. Its protein is CASTLSLGDTQYF. Filled out from reference TRBV5-4 and TRBJ2-3, the complete variable domain reads ETGVTQSPTHLIKTRGQQVTLRCSSQSGHNTVSWYQQALGQGPQFIFQYYREEENGRGNFPPRFSGLQFPNYSSELNVNALELDDSALYLCASTLSLGDTQYFGPGTRLTVL.

The rearrangement links TRBV5-4 to TRBJ2-1; TRBD1 agrees at 10 bases. Trimming at V came to 4 bases and at J to 8 bases, leaving 12 bases not matched to a gene. CDR3 length: 16 residues. Germline CDR1 reads SGHNT; CDR2 reads YYREEE (reference sequence). CDR3 loop: CASSQWTGGLVDEQFF. Here the CDR3 DNA reads TGTGCCAGCAGCCAGTGGACAGGGGGACTAGTAGATGAGCAGTTCTTC.

The V and J genes are TRBV19 and TRBJ2-2, with D possibly TRBD2 on 6 matching bases. The CDR3 is 14 residues long. The germline gives CDR1 LNHDA, CDR2 SQIVND (reference sequence). Trimming removed 6 bases at V and 8 bases at J, with 16 bases between. The CDR3 here is CASRETGVGGELFF. In DNA, the CDR3 is TGTGCCAGTAGGGAAACGGGAGTAGGGGGGGAGCTGTTTTTT.

This chain joins TRBV28 and TRBJ2-7, with 12 bases matching TRBD2. This CDR3 contains 14 residues. Germline loops: CDR1 MDHEN, CDR2 SYDVKM. J lost 3 bases, V lost 5 bases, and 2 bases had no gene match. CDR3 region: CASSILAGGYEQYF. CDR3 bases: TGTGCCAGCAGTATACTAGCGGGAGGCTACGAGCAGTACTTC.

The chain has TRBV9 and TRBJ1-1, with a tentative D call TRBD1 (5 bases). This CDR3 spans 12 amino acids. V lost 2 bases and J lost 11, with 13 bases in between. Germline V gives CDR1 SGDLS, CDR2 YYNGEE. Written as DNA, the CDR3 is TGTGCCAGCAGCGTTGATCAGGGCTCGGCTTTCTTT. Translation: CASSVDQGSAFF.

This chain uses TRBV28 with TRBJ1-1, with no clear D. Trimming removed 6 bases from V and 8 bases from J, with 16 bases in between. The CDR3 is 13 residues long. CDR1 and CDR2 from the germline V gene are MDHEN and SYDVKM. The CDR3 coding sequence is TGTGCCAGCAGCCGGCCGGCGGCCCCCGAAGCTTTCTTT. Its protein product is CASSRPAAPEAFF.

The genes are TRBV29-1 and TRBJ2-5, with 7 bases identical to TRBD2. This CDR3 is 18 amino acids long. The V and J ends lost 1 base and 5 bases, in that order; junction bases with no gene match: 19. The V gene's germline CDR1 is SQVTM and CDR2 ANQGSEA. CDR3 sequence (DNA): TGCAGCGTTGAAGGGACACGGGAGGAGGGGTGGGTGTGGGAGACCCAGTACTTC. This gives the protein CSVEGTREEGWVWETQYF.

This chain links TRBV27 with TRBJ2-2, with 7 bases matching TRBD1. The CDR3 loop spans 14 amino acids. Germline V gene sequence: CDR1 MNHEY, CDR2 SMNVEV (reference sequence). The ends lost 6 bases at V and 1 base at J; junction bases unmatched: 2. The CDR3 loop is CASRTGVNTGELFF. As DNA, the CDR3 is TGTGCCAGCAGAACAGGGGTGAACACCGGGGAGCTGTTTTTT.

CDR3 bases: TGTGCCAGCAGTCCCGGACTAGCGGGCATCGATGAGCAGTTCTTC. It translates to CASSPGLAGIDEQFF. This chain connects TRBV6-5 to TRBJ2-1, with 11 bases matching TRBD2. J was trimmed by 8 bases and V by 5 bases; bases with no gene match: 8. The CDR3 runs to 15 residues. In germline, CDR1 is MNHEY, CDR2 SVGAGI.

The chain recombines TRBV9 with TRBJ2-3; D is ambiguous. The CDR3 sequence is 15 residues long. V was cut by 0 bases and J by 6 bases, with 14 bases left in between. Germline CDR1 SGDLS, CDR2 YYNGEE. Here the CDR3 DNA reads TGTGCCAGCAGCGTAGGGCATCTCTTCGCCGATACGCAGTATTTT. It codes for CASSVGHLFADTQYF.

The chain employs TRBV7-8 and TRBJ2-7; D gene uncertain. This CDR3 is 11 amino acids long. V lost 5 bases and J 7 bases, leaving 9 bases between the germline ends. Germline loops: CDR1 SGHVS, CDR2 FQNEAQ. Written as DNA, the CDR3 is TGTGCCAGCAGCACCACAAAGGAGCAGTACTTC. Its translation is CASSTTKEQYF.

The chain is built from TRBV6-1 and TRBJ2-7; 7 bases align to TRBD2. With V trimmed by 2 bases and J by 5 bases, 9 bases remained unmatched. The CDR3 has 15 amino acids. CDR1 and CDR2 (germline): MNHNS, SASEGT. For the CDR3, the DNA is TGTGCCAGCAGTGAACGGGTGGGAGGGCCTGACGAGCAGTACTTC. Amino acids: CASSERVGGPDEQYF.

This rearrangement joins TRBV5-1 to TRBJ1-1; TRBD1 agrees at 7 bases. J was trimmed by 4 bases and V by 3 bases; bases with no gene match: 3. Germline-derived CDR1 and CDR2 are SGHRS and YFSETQ. The CDR3 contains 13 residues. The CDR3 is CASSYRGITEAFF. CDR3 sequence (DNA): TGCGCCAGCAGCTACAGGGGTATCACTGAAGCTTTCTTT.

In DNA form, the CDR3 reads TGTGCCAGCGCCCTAACCGGGACAGGGAGGTCTGGCTACACCTTC. Amino acids: CASALTGTGRSGYTF. This chain uses TRBV19 with TRBJ1-2, with 9 bases identical to TRBD1. CDR3 length: 15 residues. Trimming removed 9 bases from V and 7 bases from J; junction bases left unmatched: 15. Germline V gene data show CDR1 as LNHDA and CDR2 as SQIVND (reference sequence). Full variable domain (outside the CDR3, taken from reference TRBV19 and TRBJ1-2): DGGITQSPKYLFRKEGQNVTLSCEQNLNHDAMYWYRQDPGQGLRLIYYSQIVNDFQKGDIAEGYSVSREKKESFPLTVTSAQKNPTAFYLCASALTGTGRSGYTFGSGTRLTVV.

The chain is built from TRBV7-9 and TRBJ2-7, with D perhaps TRBD1 (6 bases). Trimming removed 4 bases at V and 1 base at J, with 8 bases between. The CDR3 sequence is 13 residues long. Germline V lookup: CDR1 SEHNR, CDR2 FQNEAQ (reference sequence). Here the CDR3 reads CASSSGQSYEQYF. The CDR3 DNA is TGTGCCAGCAGCTCCGGACAGTCCTACGAGCAGTACTTC. Complete variable domain (other parts from reference TRBV7-9 and TRBJ2-7): DTGVSQNPRHKITKRGQNVTFRCDPISEHNRLYWYRQTLGQGPEFLTYFQNEAQLEKSRLLSDRFSAERPKGSFSTLEIQRTEQGDSAMYLCASSSGQSYEQYFGPGTRLTVT.

The J gene is TRBJ2-2, the V gene TRBV27, with D unclear. In germline, CDR1 is MNHEY, CDR2 SMNVEV (reference sequence). V shed 5 bases and J shed 5 bases, with 9 bases lying between them. This CDR3 spans 13 amino acids. As DNA, the CDR3 is TGTGCCAGCAGTAACAAGTGGACCGGGGAGCTGTTTTTT. Translation: CASSNKWTGELFF.

J is TRBJ2-3 and V is TRBV5-4; 7 nucleotides match TRBD2. Germline V gene lookup returns CDR1 SGHNT and CDR2 YYREEE (reference sequence). The CDR3 consists of 16 residues. Losses at the gene ends were 1 base for V and 3 bases for J; bases not matched to a gene: 8. The chain's CDR3 is CASSLPAGVRTDTQYF. The CDR3 region has the DNA TGTGCCAGCAGCTTGCCGGCGGGAGTTAGGACAGATACGCAGTATTTT.

V gene TRBV18 combines with J gene TRBJ1-2; no clear D gene. This CDR3 contains 16 residues. V was pared by 2 bases and J by 2 bases, with 15 bases between. CDR1 KGHSH and CDR2 LQKENI come from the germline V gene. This CDR3 reads CASSPYVGGRNYGYTF. As DNA, the CDR3 is TGTGCCAGCTCACCATATGTGGGAGGTCGAAACTATGGCTACACCTTC.

The rearrangement uses TRBV10-1 and TRBJ2-3, with 13 bases lining up with TRBD2. The CDR3 runs to 16 residues. Germline V gives CDR1 WNHNN, CDR2 SYGVQD (reference sequence). With 2 bases clipped from V and 11 bases from J, the junction kept 10 bases outside the gene matches. CDR3 sequence (DNA): TGCGCCAGCAGTGAGACGGACAGGACTAGCGGGAGTCTGCAGTATTTT. Protein sequence: CASSETDRTSGSLQYF.

The chain has TRBV2 and TRBJ2-7; 9 bases are shared with TRBD1. CDR3 length: 15 residues. CDR1 SNHLY and CDR2 FYNNEI come from the germline V gene. The V and J ends lost 6 bases and 6 bases, in that order; junction bases with no gene match: 12. The DNA for the CDR3 is TGTGCCAGCAGGGGGGGACAGGGTTCGAGGTCCGAGCAGTACTTC. Protein product: CASRGGQGSRSEQYF.

V usage is TRBV7-2 and J usage is TRBJ2-7; 9 nucleotides align to TRBD2. Germline-derived CDR1 and CDR2 are SGHTA and FQGNSA. The CDR3 is 16 residues long. The V gene end was trimmed by 1 base and the J gene end by 5 bases; junction bases not matched to a gene: 9. The CDR3 region has the DNA TGTGCCAGCAGCTTAGACTTTAGCGGGAGTTTTGACGAGCAGTACTTC. Encoded protein: CASSLDFSGSFDEQYF.

The gene calls are TRBV28 and TRBJ2-7; 10 bases align to TRBD1. CDR3 length equals 14 residues. Trimming removed 7 bases from V and 6 bases from J; junction bases left unmatched: 9. Looked up from germline, CDR1 is MDHEN and CDR2 is SYDVKM. In nucleotides, the CDR3 is TGTGCCAGCAACCCGGGACAGGGGTTCGGCGAGCAGTACTTC. It specifies CASNPGQGFGEQYF.